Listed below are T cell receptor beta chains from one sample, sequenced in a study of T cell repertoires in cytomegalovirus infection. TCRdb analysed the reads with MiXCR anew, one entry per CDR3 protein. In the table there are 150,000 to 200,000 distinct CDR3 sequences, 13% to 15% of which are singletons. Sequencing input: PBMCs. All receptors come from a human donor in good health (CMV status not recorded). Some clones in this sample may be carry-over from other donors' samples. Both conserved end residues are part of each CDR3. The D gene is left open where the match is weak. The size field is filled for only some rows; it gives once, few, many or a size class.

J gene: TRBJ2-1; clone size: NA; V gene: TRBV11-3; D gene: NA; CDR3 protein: CASSLDWGNEQFF; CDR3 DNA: TGTGCCAGCAGCTTAGATTGGGGGAATGAGCAGTTCTTC
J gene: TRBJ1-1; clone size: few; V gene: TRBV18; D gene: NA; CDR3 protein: CASSPSRTRAFF; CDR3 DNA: TGTGCCAGCTCACCGAGTAGGACGCGGGCTTTCTTT
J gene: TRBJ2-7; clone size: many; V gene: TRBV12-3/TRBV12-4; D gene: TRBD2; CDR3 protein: CASGIASGAYEQYF; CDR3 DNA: TGTGCCAGCGGGATTGCTAGCGGGGCCTACGAGCAGTACTTC
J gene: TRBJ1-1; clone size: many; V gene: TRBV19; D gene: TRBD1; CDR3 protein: CASIPTGPRAEAFF; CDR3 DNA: TGTGCCAGTATCCCGACAGGGCCGAGGGCTGAAGCTTTCTTT
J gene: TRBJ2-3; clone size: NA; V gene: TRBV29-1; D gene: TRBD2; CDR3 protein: CSVEPLAGAEDTQYF; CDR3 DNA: TGCAGCGTTGAACCCCTAGCGGGAGCCGAAGATACGCAGTATTTT
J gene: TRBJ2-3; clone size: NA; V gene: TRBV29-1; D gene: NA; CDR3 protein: CSVEESGVLTDTQYF; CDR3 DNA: TGCAGCGTTGAAGAGTCTGGGGTGCTCACAGATACGCAGTATTTT
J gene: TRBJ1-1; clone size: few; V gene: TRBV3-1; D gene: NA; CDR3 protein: CASSQDWTPTAEAFF; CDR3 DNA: TGTGCCAGCAGCCAAGATTGGACACCCACGGCTGAAGCTTTCTTT
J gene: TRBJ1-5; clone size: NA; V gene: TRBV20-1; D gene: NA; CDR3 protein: CSSGTTGQPQHF; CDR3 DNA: TGCAGTTCCGGAACGACCGGACAGCCCCAGCATTTT
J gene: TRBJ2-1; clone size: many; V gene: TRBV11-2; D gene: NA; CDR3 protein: CASSLVPTGYNEQFF; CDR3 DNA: TGTGCCAGCAGCTTAGTCCCCACAGGGTACAATGAGCAGTTCTTC
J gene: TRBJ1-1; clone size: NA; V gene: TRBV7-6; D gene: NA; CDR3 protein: CASSSPGVSTEAFF; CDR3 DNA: TGTGCCAGCAGCTCCCCTGGTGTTAGCACTGAAGCTTTCTTT
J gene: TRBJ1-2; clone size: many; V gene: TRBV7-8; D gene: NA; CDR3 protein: CASSLASGWNYGYTF; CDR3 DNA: TGTGCCAGCAGCTTAGCGAGTGGGTGGAACTATGGCTACACCTTC
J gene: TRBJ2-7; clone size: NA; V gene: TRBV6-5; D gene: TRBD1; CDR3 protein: CASSSPGTGSYEQYF; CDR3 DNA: TGTGCCAGCAGCTCCCCCGGGACAGGCTCCTACGAGCAGTACTTC
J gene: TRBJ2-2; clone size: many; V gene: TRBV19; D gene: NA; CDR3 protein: CASWESFPNTGELFF; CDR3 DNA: TGTGCCAGTTGGGAGTCATTCCCGAACACCGGGGAGCTGTTTTTT
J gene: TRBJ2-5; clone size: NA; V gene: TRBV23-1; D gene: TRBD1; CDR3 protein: CASSLFWDRDPNQETQYF; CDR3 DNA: TGCGCCAGCAGTCTGTTCTGGGACAGGGACCCAAACCAAGAGACCCAGTACTTC
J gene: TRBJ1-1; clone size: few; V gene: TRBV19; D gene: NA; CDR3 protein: CASSIETGANTEAFF; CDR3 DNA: TGTGCCAGTAGTATAGAAACAGGCGCTAACACTGAAGCTTTCTTT
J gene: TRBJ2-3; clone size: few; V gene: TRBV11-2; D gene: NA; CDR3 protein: CASSPGSDTQYF; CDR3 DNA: TGTGCCAGCAGCCCAGGGTCAGATACGCAGTATTTT
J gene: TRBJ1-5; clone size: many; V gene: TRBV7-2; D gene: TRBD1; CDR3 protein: CASSLETGLGQPQHF; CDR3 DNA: TGTGCCAGCAGCTTAGAGACAGGGTTGGGTCAGCCCCAGCATTTT
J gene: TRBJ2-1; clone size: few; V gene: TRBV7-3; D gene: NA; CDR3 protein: CASSLFGAQSSYNEQFF; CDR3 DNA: TGTGCCAGCAGCTTATTTGGGGCCCAGAGCTCCTACAATGAGCAGTTCTTC
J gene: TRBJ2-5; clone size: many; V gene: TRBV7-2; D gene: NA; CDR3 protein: CASSFDLWDTRDQETQYF; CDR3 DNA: TGTGCCAGCAGCTTTGACCTGTGGGACACGCGAGACCAAGAGACCCAGTACTTC
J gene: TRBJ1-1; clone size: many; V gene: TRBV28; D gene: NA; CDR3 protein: CASSTRPIEAFF; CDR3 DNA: TGTGCCAGCAGTACCAGACCGATAGAAGCTTTCTTT
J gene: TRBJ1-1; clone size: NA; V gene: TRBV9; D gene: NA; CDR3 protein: CASSVENRETEAFF; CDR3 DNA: TGTGCCAGCAGCGTAGAGAACAGGGAGACTGAAGCTTTCTTT
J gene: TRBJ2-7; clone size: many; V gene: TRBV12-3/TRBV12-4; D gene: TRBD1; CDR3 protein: CATSRTGYEQYF; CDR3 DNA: TGTGCCACCAGCCGGACAGGGTACGAGCAGTACTTC
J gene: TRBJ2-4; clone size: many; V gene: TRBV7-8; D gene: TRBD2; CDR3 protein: CASSLLRLAAKNIQYF; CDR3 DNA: TGTGCCAGCAGCCTCCTTCGACTAGCGGCCAAAAACATTCAGTACTTC
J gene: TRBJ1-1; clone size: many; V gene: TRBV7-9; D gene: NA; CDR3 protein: CASSLGRGRMNTEAFF; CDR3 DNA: TGTGCCAGCAGCTTAGGACGGGGCAGGATGAACACTGAAGCTTTCTTT
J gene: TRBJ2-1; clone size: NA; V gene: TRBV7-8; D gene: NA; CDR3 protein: CASSLRSGLAYNEQFF; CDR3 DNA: TGTGCCAGCAGCTTAAGGTCGGGACTCGCCTACAATGAGCAGTTCTTC
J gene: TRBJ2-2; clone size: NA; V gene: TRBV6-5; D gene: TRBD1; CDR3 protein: CASRTPGGGPGELFF; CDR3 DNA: TGTGCCAGCAGAACTCCAGGGGGCGGCCCCGGGGAGCTGTTTTTT
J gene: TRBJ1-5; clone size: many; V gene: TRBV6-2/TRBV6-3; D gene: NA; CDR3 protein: CASSSPGTQPQHF; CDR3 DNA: TGTGCCAGCAGTTCCCCAGGGACTCAGCCCCAGCATTTT
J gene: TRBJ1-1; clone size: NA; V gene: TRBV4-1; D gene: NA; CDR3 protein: CASSQDFGSPEAFF; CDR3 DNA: TGCGCCAGCAGCCAAGATTTTGGGTCGCCTGAAGCTTTCTTT
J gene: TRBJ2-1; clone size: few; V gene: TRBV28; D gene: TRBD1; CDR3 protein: CASGTGVPLQFF; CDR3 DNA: TGTGCCAGCGGGACAGGCGTACCACTCCAGTTCTTC
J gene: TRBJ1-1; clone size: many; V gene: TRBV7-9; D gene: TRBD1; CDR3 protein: CASSPDRKRNEAFF; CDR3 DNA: TGTGCCAGCAGCCCGGACAGGAAAAGGAATGAAGCTTTCTTT
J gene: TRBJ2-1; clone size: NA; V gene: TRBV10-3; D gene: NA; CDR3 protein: CAISVENEQFF; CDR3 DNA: TGTGCCATCAGTGTGGAAAATGAGCAGTTCTTC
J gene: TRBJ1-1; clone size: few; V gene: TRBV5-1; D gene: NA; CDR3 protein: CASSLVRSGGTEAFF; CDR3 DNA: TGCGCCAGCAGCTTGGTTCGATCTGGAGGGACTGAAGCTTTCTTT